A selection of T cell receptor beta chains follows, all from one sample in a study of blood T cells in healthy people across ages. TCRdb reprocessed the 5' RACE reads with MiXCR, giving one entry per CDR3 protein. The table lists hundreds of thousands of distinct CDR3 sequences, roughly 21% of them singletons. Sequenced: blood. All receptors come from a man in his 70s in good health. CDR3s include the opening cysteine and the closing phenylalanine or tryptophan. The D gene is left open where the match is weak. Some rows have no size entry. The others give once, few or many, or a class for an expanded clone.

abundance	v_gene	d_gene	j_gene	CDR3aa	CDR3nt
many	TRBV20-1	.	TRBJ2-7	CSARDPRTVPYEQYF	TGCAGTGCTAGAGATCCTAGGACAGTTCCCTACGAGCAGTACTTC
few	TRBV25-1	TRBD1	TRBJ2-1	CASSEPGTGRYEQFF	TGTGCCAGCAGTGAGCCCGGGACAGGGCGTTATGAGCAGTTCTTC
.	TRBV10-2	TRBD2	TRBJ2-1	CASSEIQVVAGYNQQFF	TGCGCCAGCAGTGAGATACAGGTGGTAGCGGGATACAATCAGCAGTTCTTC
.	TRBV3-1	.	TRBJ1-5	CASSQDWSQNNQPQHF	TGTGCCAGCAGCCAAGATTGGTCCCAGAACAATCAGCCCCAGCATTTT
many	TRBV14	.	TRBJ2-1	CASSQETGYNEQFF	TGTGCCAGCAGCCAAGAGACCGGGTACAATGAGCAGTTCTTC
few	TRBV5-5	TRBD1	TRBJ1-1	CASSLTGGSTEAFF	TGTGCCAGCAGCTTGACAGGGGGTTCAACTGAAGCTTTCTTT
.	TRBV20-1	.	TRBJ1-5	CSVLRTGNNQPQHF	TGCAGTGTGCTGAGGACGGGAAACAATCAGCCCCAGCATTTT
few	TRBV6-6	.	TRBJ1-2	CASSYSPANYGYTF	TGTGCCAGCAGTTACTCGCCGGCTAACTATGGCTACACCTTC
.	TRBV2	.	TRBJ2-5	CASSEAQLGTETQYF	TGTGCCAGCAGCGAAGCCCAACTAGGGACGGAGACCCAGTACTTC
few	TRBV29-1	TRBD2	TRBJ2-1	CSAGGVIYNEQFF	TGCAGCGCGGGGGGGGTTATCTACAATGAGCAGTTCTTC
.	TRBV29-1	TRBD1	TRBJ2-7	CSVEQGAPSYEQYF	TGCAGCGTTGAGCAGGGGGCCCCATCCTACGAGCAGTACTTC
few	TRBV28	.	TRBJ1-6	CASSFGTGNSPLHF	TGTGCCAGCAGTTTCGGGACGGGAAATTCACCCCTCCACTTT
.	TRBV15	.	TRBJ2-5	CATSTSGTQETQYF	TGTGCCACCAGCACTTCGGGAACGCAAGAGACCCAGTACTTC
.	TRBV12-3/TRBV12-4	TRBD1	TRBJ1-6	CASSPRDRVALHF	TGTGCCAGCAGTCCCCGGGACAGGGTAGCCCTCCACTTT
many	TRBV6-5	.	TRBJ2-5	CASIPLKRTQYF	TGTGCCAGCATCCCCTTAAAGAGGACCCAGTACTTC
.	TRBV20-1	TRBD1	TRBJ2-2	CSARGVGQGVGGELFF	TGCAGTGCCAGAGGCGTAGGACAGGGGGTCGGCGGGGAGCTGTTTTTT
few	TRBV6-1	TRBD1	TRBJ1-5	CASSEWDRFSQPQHF	TGTGCCAGCAGTGAATGGGACAGGTTCAGTCAGCCCCAGCATTTT
.	TRBV5-6	.	TRBJ2-7	CASSLVQATAYEQYF	TGTGCCAGCAGCTTGGTCCAGGCCACAGCCTACGAGCAGTACTTC
many	TRBV7-2	.	TRBJ1-2	CASSQTANYGYTF	TGTGCCAGCAGCCAAACAGCTAACTATGGCTACACCTTC
few	TRBV6-1	.	TRBJ2-7	CASSGQQGSYAQYF	TGTGCCAGCAGTGGACAGCAGGGATCCTACGCGCAGTACTTC
.	TRBV20-1	TRBD1	TRBJ2-6	CSAPATGGTGANVLTF	TGCAGTGCACCGGCTACAGGGGGCACTGGGGCCAACGTCCTGACTTTC
few	TRBV20-1	TRBD2	TRBJ2-5	CSAPGGQETQYF	TGCAGTGCGCCGGGAGGTCAAGAGACCCAGTACTTC
few	TRBV20-1	TRBD1	TRBJ2-1	CGAEDRVDNEQFF	TGCGGTGCCGAGGACAGGGTGGACAATGAGCAGTTCTTC
.	TRBV12-3/TRBV12-4	.	TRBJ1-2	CASSHGGGNGYTF	TGTGCCAGCAGCCACGGGGGGGGTAACGGCTACACCTTC
.	TRBV27	TRBD1	TRBJ1-6	CASSFLLGQGGGNSPLHF	TGTGCCAGCAGTTTTCTCTTAGGACAGGGAGGAGGTAATTCACCCCTCCACTTT
.	TRBV7-9	TRBD1	TRBJ2-7	CASSLVTGGFEEQYF	TGTGCCAGCAGCTTAGTTACAGGGGGTTTTGAAGAGCAGTACTTC
few	TRBV4-1	TRBD1	TRBJ2-1	CASRRTGTAYNEQFF	TGCGCCAGCAGGCGAACCGGGACAGCGTACAATGAGCAGTTCTTC
.	TRBV20-1	.	TRBJ1-2	CSARDAGTGYTF	TGCAGTGCTAGAGATGCGGGCACTGGCTACACCTTC
.	TRBV5-1	TRBD1	TRBJ2-1	CASSPRGDRGVGEQFF	TGCGCCAGCAGCCCCCGGGGAGACAGGGGCGTAGGTGAGCAGTTCTTC
.	TRBV20-1	.	TRBJ2-7	CSATLTGKEAYEQYF	TGCAGTGCTACGTTAACAGGGAAGGAGGCCTACGAGCAGTACTTC
few	TRBV7-9	.	TRBJ2-1	CASSPFDSYNEQFF	TGTGCCAGCAGCCCTTTTGACAGCTACAATGAGCAGTTCTTC
.	TRBV28	TRBD1	TRBJ2-7	CASSKGQGEDGLYF	TGTGCCAGCAGTAAAGGACAGGGGGAGGATGGTCTGTACTTC
few	TRBV20-1	.	TRBJ1-2	CITSGDYGYTF	TGCATTACTTCGGGGGACTATGGCTACACCTTC
few	TRBV14	TRBD2	TRBJ2-5	CASSLTSGRVVETQYF	TGTGCCAGCAGCCTGACTAGCGGGAGGGTAGTTGAGACCCAGTACTTC
few	TRBV7-2	TRBD2	TRBJ2-2	CASSPPLAGGTGELFF	TGTGCCAGCAGCCCCCCTCTAGCGGGAGGAACCGGGGAGCTGTTTTTT
few	TRBV7-2	.	TRBJ2-7	CASSLALLGARVRDYEQYF	TGTGCCAGCAGCTTAGCCCTACTGGGTGCGAGGGTTAGGGACTACGAGCAGTACTTC
.	TRBV7-2	.	TRBJ1-2	CASSLQGFGGYTF	TGTGCCAGCAGCTTACAGGGTTTCGGGGGCTACACCTTC
.	TRBV6-6	.	TRBJ2-1	CASSYGTNEQFF	TGTGCCAGCAGTTACGGTACCAATGAGCAGTTCTTC
.	TRBV28	.	TRBJ2-7	CASGGYEQYF	TGTGCCAGCGGGGGATACGAGCAGTACTTC
.	TRBV7-2	.	TRBJ2-3	CASSSGTAGTDTQYF	TGTGCCAGCAGCTCCGGGACTGCGGGCACAGATACGCAGTATTTT
few	TRBV9	.	TRBJ1-2	CASSPIDRTYGYTF	TGTGCCAGCAGCCCGATCGACAGGACCTATGGCTACACCTTC
few	TRBV29-1	TRBD1	TRBJ2-3	CSTRQGGTDTQYF	TGCAGCACCAGACAGGGCGGCACAGATACGCAGTATTTT
.	TRBV20-1	TRBD2	TRBJ2-1	CSALGTSGSNEQFF	TGCAGTGCCCTCGGGACTAGCGGGAGCAATGAGCAGTTCTTC
few	TRBV2	.	TRBJ1-2	CASSEAPGGYTF	TGTGCCAGCAGTGAAGCGCCTGGGGGCTACACCTTC
.	TRBV18	.	TRBJ1-1	CASSPPGRDRNTEAFF	TGTGCCAGCTCACCACCGGGACGGGATCGGAACACTGAAGCTTTCTTT
few	TRBV6-2/TRBV6-3	.	TRBJ2-5	CASQNLGEQYF	TGTGCCAGCCAAAATCTGGGGGAGCAGTACTTC
few	TRBV4-2	.	TRBJ2-7	CASSQDFGNYEQYF	TGTGCCAGCAGCCAAGATTTCGGGAACTACGAGCAGTACTTC
few	TRBV6-5	TRBD1	TRBJ1-1	CACSSGGTGKTEAFF	TGTGCCTGCAGTTCCGGAGGGACAGGGAAAACTGAAGCTTTCTTT
many	TRBV5-1	TRBD2	TRBJ2-3	CASSLPGAGASDTQYF	TGCGCCAGCAGCCTCCCAGGAGCGGGAGCCTCAGATACGCAGTATTTT
.	TRBV4-1	TRBD2	TRBJ2-3	CASSQDASGRTDTQYF	TGCGCCAGCAGCCAAGATGCTAGCGGGAGAACAGATACGCAGTATTTT
few	TRBV9	.	TRBJ2-3	CASSPRALGGSTDTQYF	TGTGCCAGCAGCCCCCGGGCATTAGGGGGTAGCACAGATACGCAGTATTTT
few	TRBV14	TRBD2	TRBJ2-7	CASSQDWLAETYEQYF	TGTGCCAGCAGCCAAGATTGGCTAGCGGAGACCTACGAGCAGTACTTC
many	TRBV20-1	TRBD1	TRBJ1-1	CSARPDRVRAEAFF	TGCAGTGCTAGGCCGGACAGGGTGAGGGCTGAAGCTTTCTTT
few	TRBV20-1	.	TRBJ2-5	CSASGIGGQRETQYF	TGCAGTGCTAGCGGGATCGGTGGACAACGGGAGACCCAGTACTTC